Below, 26 T cell receptor beta chains from the same sample are listed, as sequenced in a study of identical twins. Using its own MiXCR run on the 5' RACE reads, TCRdb lists one record per CDR3 protein. This table holds around 530,000 distinct CDR3 sequences, 13% to 15% found once. The same sample was also used in a study of yellow fever vaccine responses in identical twins.

The sample comprised CD4+ T cells sorted from blood. The receptors originated from a woman under 30 in good health.

The rearrangement uses TRBV20-1 and TRBJ2-2, with 8 bases that match TRBD2. The trim removed 2 bases at V and 7 bases at J, leaving 9 bases unmatched. This CDR3 is built from 15 residues. Germline V lookup: CDR1 DFQATT, CDR2 SNEGSKA (reference sequence). The CDR3 nucleotides read TGCAGTGCTAGACGGGTAGCGGGGATGGACGGGGAGCTGTTTTTT. It translates to CSARRVAGMDGELFF.

The chain links TRBV12-3 or TRBV12-4 to TRBJ2-5; 11 nucleotides line up with TRBD1. The CDR3 length is 15 residues. V gave up 6 bases and J gave up 5 bases; unmatched junction bases: 8. In DNA, the CDR3 is TGTGCCAGCAGATACGGACAGGGGGCGCGGGAGACCCAGTACTTC. It encodes CASRYGQGARETQYF.

This sequence joins TRBV2 and TRBJ2-1; D is possibly TRBD2 (6 bases). The CDR3 has 14 amino acids. V was shortened by 7 bases and J by 8 bases, with 18 bases between the two germline ends. Germline V lookup: CDR1 SNHLY, CDR2 FYNNEI. CDR3: CASNRRAAFDEQFF. The CDR3 bases are TGTGCCAGCAATCGGAGGGCGGCTTTCGATGAGCAGTTCTTC.

The CDR3 bases are TGTGCCAGCAGGAGTCTCAATGAGCAGTTCTTC. Translation: CASRSLNEQFF. The J gene is TRBJ2-1, the V gene TRBV2; D gene unclear. V lost 6 bases to trimming and J lost 6 bases, with 6 bases between them. Per the germline V gene, CDR1 is SNHLY and CDR2 is FYNNEI. The CDR3 runs 11 residues.

This chain links TRBV12-3 or TRBV12-4 with TRBJ2-1; D not certain. Trimming cost V 3 bases and J 8 bases, with 8 bases left between them. The length of the CDR3 is 12 residues. CDR3 sequence (DNA): TGTGCCAGCAGTTTTGGAACGGATGAGCAGTTCTTC. Protein sequence: CASSFGTDEQFF.

This clonotype was seen at least ten times. The chain has TRBV25-1 and TRBJ2-3, with 9 nucleotides matching TRBD1. There are 15 residues in the CDR3. With V trimmed by 7 bases and J by 0 bases, 5 bases remained unmatched. CDR1 and CDR2 (germline): MGHDK, SYGVNS. The CDR3 spells CASTSGQGSTDTQYF. The CDR3 DNA sequence: TGTGCCAGCACCTCGGGACAGGGAAGCACAGATACGCAGTATTTT.

This clonotype has a count of ten or more. The rearrangement joins TRBV12-3 or TRBV12-4 to TRBJ1-2; D is ambiguous. Trimming removed 3 bases at V and 7 bases at J, with 12 bases between. The CDR3 consists of 13 residues. CDR3 coding DNA: TGTGCCAGCAGTTTGGTCGGTGGTGCTGGCTACACCTTC. The encoded protein is CASSLVGGAGYTF.

This sequence joins TRBV20-1 and TRBJ2-5, with D possibly being TRBD2 (5 bases). Germline CDR1 reads DFQATT; CDR2 reads SNEGSKA (reference sequence). V was shortened by 3 bases and J by 7 bases, with 12 bases between the two germline ends. The CDR3 is 12 residues long. The CDR3 DNA is TGCAGTGCTAGTTCCGGGGTGGTGACCCAGTACTTC. Translated, it gives CSASSGVVTQYF.

As for this clonotype: A junction end diverges from the germline sequence, so it may reflect a read error. This sequence joins TRBV11-2 and TRBJ2-6, with D perhaps TRBD2 (5 bases). The CDR3 length is 15 residues. The germline CDR1 and CDR2 sequences are SGHAT and FQNNGV. As DNA, the CDR3 is TGTGCCAGCAGCGATGAGAGGGCTGGGACCAACGTCCTGACTTTC. It specifies CASSDERAGTNVLTF.

The CDR3 sequence is CSARRASGQGAQYF. CDR3 sequence (DNA): TGCAGTGCCAGAAGGGCTAGCGGTCAGGGGGCCCAGTACTTC. The chain joins TRBV20-1 to TRBJ2-5, with D perhaps matching TRBD1 or TRBD2 (7 bases each). Trimming removed 6 bases at V and 9 bases at J, with 23 bases between. Germline CDR1 DFQATT, CDR2 SNEGSKA (reference sequence). The CDR3 consists of 14 residues.

The chain recombines TRBV24-1 with TRBJ2-1; 12 positions match TRBD2. The CDR3 has 19 amino acids. J lost 8 bases, V lost 2 bases, and 15 bases had no gene match. CDR1 KGHDR and CDR2 SFDVKD come from the germline V gene. The CDR3 DNA reads TGTGCCACCAGTGATTGGGCCCCCCTGACTAGCGGGAGAAGGGATGAGCAGTTCTTC. It encodes CATSDWAPLTSGRRDEQFF.

This clonotype has only a few counts. V is TRBV5-1 and J is TRBJ1-1, with D possibly matching TRBD1 (6 bases). The length of the CDR3 is 14 residues. Germline V gives CDR1 SGHRS, CDR2 YFSETQ. Trimming stripped 4 bases from V and 4 bases from J, with 14 bases between. DNA of the CDR3: TGCGCCAGCAGCCGGGAGGACAGCCTCACTGAAGCTTTCTTT. It is translated as CASSREDSLTEAFF.

The chain couples TRBV5-1 to TRBJ2-7; 10 bases align to TRBD1. CDR3 size: 18 residues. Germline lookup yields CDR1 SGHRS and CDR2 YFSETQ. V shed 4 bases, J shed 1 base, and the junction held 14 bases outside the gene matches. In DNA, the CDR3 is TGCGCCAGCAGCCTTTGGATACCGGGACAGGGGAGTTCCTACGAGCAGTACTTC. Encoded protein: CASSLWIPGQGSSYEQYF. The complete variable domain, with remaining parts taken from reference TRBV5-1 and TRBJ2-7, reads KAGVTQTPRYLIKTRGQQVTLSCSPISGHRSVSWYQQTPGQGLQFLFEYFSETQRNKGNFPGRFSGRQFSNSRSEMNVSTLELGDSALYLCASSLWIPGQGSSYEQYFGPGTRLTVT.

Here the CDR3 DNA reads TGTGCCAGCCTTCGCGACCAAGAGACCCAGTACTTC. Its protein product is CASLRDQETQYF. This chain joins TRBV2 and TRBJ2-5; D is unresolved. V was pared by 8 bases and J by 0 bases, with 7 bases between. This CDR3 has 12 residues. The V gene's germline CDR1 is SNHLY and CDR2 FYNNEI.

The J gene is TRBJ2-3, the V gene TRBV5-1, with D unresolved. This CDR3 spans 13 amino acids. Germline CDR1 and CDR2: SGHRS and YFSETQ. Trimming stripped 3 bases from V and 6 bases from J, with 11 bases between. This CDR3 is CASSWPGEDTQYF. CDR3 in DNA: TGCGCCAGCAGCTGGCCCGGAGAGGATACGCAGTATTTT.

Only a few counts were recorded for this clonotype. The chain carries TRBV20-1 and TRBJ1-2, with 8 nucleotides matching TRBD1. V lost 4 bases, J lost 7 bases, and 20 bases stayed unmatched. The CDR3 runs 17 residues. CDR1 is DFQATT, CDR2 SNEGSKA, per germline (reference sequence). This CDR3 reads CSAKPPGTGERLSGYTF. CDR3 nucleotides: TGCAGTGCTAAACCTCCCGGGACAGGCGAGCGACTATCTGGCTACACCTTC.

This clonotype came up a few times. The rearrangement links TRBV28 to TRBJ2-5; 9 bases line up with TRBD1. Germline-derived CDR1 and CDR2 are MDHEN and SYDVKM. Germline trimming cut 5 bases from V and 5 bases from J; bases unmatched to any gene: 18. The CDR3 has 18 residues. The CDR3 DNA is TGTGCCAGCAGTCCCCCCCTTTTTTGGGACAGGGTGGAGGAGACCCAGTACTTC. Its protein is CASSPPLFWDRVEETQYF.

This clonotype was observed many times. The chain employs TRBV5-1 and TRBJ2-2; D is unclear. Trimming removed 1 base from V and 6 bases from J, with 4 bases in between. The V gene's germline CDR1 is SGHRS and CDR2 YFSETQ. The CDR3 contains 12 residues. The CDR3 DNA reads as TGCGCCAGCAGCTTGACCGCCGGGGAGCTGTTTTTT. It yields the protein CASSLTAGELFF.

The chain combines TRBV20-1 with TRBJ2-3; D is perhaps TRBD1 or TRBD2 (6 bases each). This CDR3 is 16 amino acids long. Germline V gene sequence: CDR1 DFQATT, CDR2 SNEGSKA (reference sequence). Trimming removed 4 bases from V and 5 bases from J, with 22 bases in between. CDR3 amino acids: CSAIPRVGGAGDTQYF. CDR3 nucleotides: TGCAGTGCTATACCCAGGGTCGGGGGCGCGGGAGATACGCAGTATTTT.

The rearrangement joins TRBV6-1 to TRBJ2-3; D unclear. Germline lookup yields CDR1 MNHNS and CDR2 SASEGT. Trimming stripped 6 bases from V and 1 base from J, with 8 bases between. The CDR3 loop spans 13 amino acids. CDR3 bases: TGTGCCAGCAGCCCCACCCGCACAGATACGCAGTATTTT. This sequence encodes CASSPTRTDTQYF.

V gene TRBV20-1 combines with J gene TRBJ2-3; 7 bases agree with TRBD2. Germline V gene lookup returns CDR1 DFQATT and CDR2 SNEGSKA (reference sequence). The CDR3 length is 13 residues. J was trimmed by 5 bases and V by 3 bases; bases with no gene match: 5. CDR3 in DNA: TGCAGTGCTAGTTGGCTAGCGGAAGATACGCAGTATTTT. Its protein product is CSASWLAEDTQYF.

The rearrangement links TRBV20-1 to TRBJ2-7, with 7 bases identical to TRBD1. V gave up 6 bases and J gave up 12 bases; unmatched junction bases: 17. This CDR3 is built from 13 residues. The V gene's germline CDR1 is DFQATT and CDR2 SNEGSKA (reference sequence). The CDR3 DNA is TGCAGTGCCCCGAGACAGGGAGACTCTGGCCTGTACTTC. It translates to CSAPRQGDSGLYF.

This clonotype has just a few counts. The chain couples TRBV5-1 to TRBJ2-5; weak D call: TRBD1 (6 bases). The germline V and J ends were trimmed by 3 bases and 5 bases, with 14 bases remaining between them. Germline CDR1 and CDR2: SGHRS and YFSETQ. The CDR3 consists of 14 residues. The CDR3 DNA reads as TGCGCCAGCAGCTCCACGGACAGTGAGGAGACCCAGTACTTC. Its protein is CASSSTDSEETQYF.

The chain links TRBV5-1 to TRBJ2-3, with TRBD2 identical over 10 bases. The CDR3 consists of 16 residues. Germline CDR1 and CDR2: SGHRS and YFSETQ. V trimming: 4 bases; J trimming: 0 bases; junction bases outside the gene matches: 5. CDR3 region: CASSIGLAVSTDTQYF. DNA of the CDR3: TGCGCCAGCAGCATAGGACTAGCGGTGAGCACAGATACGCAGTATTTT.

To note about this clonotype: One end of the junction varies from germline; a read error may be responsible. The chain uses TRBV10-3 and TRBJ1-5; 9 bases map to TRBD1. From germline, CDR1 is ENHRY and CDR2 SYGVKD. The CDR3 is 14 residues long. Here the CDR3 DNA reads TGTGCCATCAGGAGACAGGGGGACAATCAGCCCCCGCATTTT. It codes for CAIRRQGDNQPPHF.

The J gene is TRBJ2-3, the V gene TRBV6-1; D not certain. CDR1 and CDR2 from the germline V gene are MNHNS and SASEGT. The CDR3 covers 14 residues. V lost 5 bases and J 5 bases, leaving 14 bases between the germline ends. The DNA for the CDR3 is TGTGCCAGCAGTCGAAAGTTCGACTTAGATACGCAGTATTTT. Translated, it gives CASSRKFDLDTQYF.